Presented here are 27 T cell receptor beta chains from one specimen sequenced in a study of response to subunit inactivated influenza vaccine. TCRdb redid the calling of the RT-PCR reads with MiXCR, one entry per CDR3 protein. In the table there are 150,000 or so distinct CDR3 sequences, around a tenth of which are singletons. The sequencing used CD8+ T cells sorted from PBMCs, collected 23 to 25 months after vaccination. These TCRs come from a man aged 50 to 69 who received an inactivated influenza vaccine.

The genes are TRBV29-1 and TRBJ2-3, with TRBD2 as a possible D gene (6 bases). This CDR3 is built from 12 residues. Trimming took off 4 bases at V and 2 bases at J, with 7 bases between the two ends. Germline V gives CDR1 SQVTM, CDR2 ANQGSEA. CDR3 nucleotides: TGCAGCGTTGCACTAGCCACAGATACGCAGTATTTT. It translates to CSVALATDTQYF.

Only a few counts were recorded for this clonotype. This rearrangement joins TRBV12-3 or TRBV12-4 to TRBJ1-1; D remains ambiguous. V was pared by 2 bases and J by 5 bases, with 9 bases between. The CDR3 runs 13 residues. The CDR3 region is CASSLTPRTEAFF. The CDR3 DNA follows: TGTGCCAGCAGTTTAACCCCCCGTACTGAAGCTTTCTTT.

This clonotype was picked up a small number of times. The chain links TRBV2 to TRBJ2-5; TRBD2 aligns across 10 bases. The CDR3 contains 16 residues. Germline values: CDR1 SNHLY, CDR2 FYNNEI. The J segment lost 3 bases and the V segment lost 1 base, leaving 5 bases of the junction unmatched. The CDR3 loop reads CASSEELAGEKETQYF. The CDR3 DNA is TGTGCCAGCAGTGAAGAGCTAGCGGGGGAGAAAGAGACCCAGTACTTC.

This clonotype was counted ten times or more. The chain has TRBV12-3 or TRBV12-4 and TRBJ2-3; D gene ambiguous. This CDR3 has 12 residues. The V end lost 7 bases, the J end lost 4 bases, and 9 bases lay between the germline ends. The CDR3 spells CASTAWADTQYF. CDR3 sequence (DNA): TGTGCCAGCACCGCGTGGGCAGATACGCAGTATTTT.

By share of the sample, this clonotype is medium-sized. V and J are TRBV19 and TRBJ1-1; TRBD1 is a possible D gene (5 bases). The CDR3 sequence is 11 residues long. The V gene lost 8 bases and the J gene lost 8 bases, with 12 bases spanning the gap. In germline, CDR1 is LNHDA, CDR2 SQIVND (reference sequence). The CDR3 DNA sequence: TGTGCCAGTGAAGGGGCAGAAGAAGCTTTCTTT. Translating gives CASEGAEEAFF.

The sample holds a few counts of this clonotype. The chain uses TRBV12-3 or TRBV12-4 and TRBJ1-5, with D possibly matching TRBD1 (5 bases). V lost 8 bases, J lost 0 bases, and 20 bases lay in between. The CDR3 consists of 17 residues. The CDR3 DNA reads as TGTGCCAGCGGTAAGACACGAGGGGCCTATAGCAATCAGCCCCAGCATTTT. Encoded protein: CASGKTRGAYSNQPQHF.

This clonotype was picked up a small number of times. The gene calls are TRBV13 and TRBJ1-5; D is possibly TRBD1 (5 bases). The CDR3 runs 15 residues. Germline V lookup: CDR1 PRHDT, CDR2 FYEKMQ (reference sequence). Trimming took off 4 bases at V and 5 bases at J, with 15 bases between the two ends. The CDR3 region has the DNA TGTGCCAGCAGCTCGGGCCGTCAGGGCTATCAGCCCCAGCATTTT. This encodes CASSSGRQGYQPQHF.

There are many counts of this clonotype. The V gene is TRBV6-5, the J gene TRBJ1-2; D unresolved. This CDR3 is built from 15 residues. CDR1 and CDR2 from the germline V gene are MNHEY and SVGAGI. V shed 0 bases and J shed 0 bases, with 8 bases lying between them. CDR3 region: CASSYSGRSNYGYTF. The CDR3, as DNA: TGTGCCAGCAGTTACTCGGGCCGATCTAACTATGGCTACACCTTC.

This clonotype appeared a few times. This chain links TRBV4-3 with TRBJ2-3; 9 nucleotides align to TRBD2. Germline lookup yields CDR1 LGHNA and CDR2 YSLEER. After removal of 0 bases from V and 5 bases from J, the junction contained 18 bases not matched to a gene. There are 20 residues in the CDR3. The CDR3: CASSQEGGPRASGEEDTQYF. For the CDR3, the DNA is TGCGCCAGCAGCCAAGAGGGGGGCCCGAGGGCTAGCGGGGAAGAAGATACGCAGTATTTT.

In regard to this clonotype: This may stem from a read error, because a much larger clone lies one nucleotide away. This sequence joins TRBV12-3 or TRBV12-4 and TRBJ2-7, with a possible D match to TRBD1 (6 bases). The CDR3 covers 13 residues. The chain's CDR3 is CTSSLQGPLEQYF. CDR3 DNA sequence: TGTACCAGCAGTTTACAGGGACCCTTAGAGCAGTACTTC.

This clonotype was counted at least ten times. The rearrangement uses TRBV11-1 and TRBJ2-1; D is unclear. The CDR3 covers 15 residues. Trimming took 3 bases from V and 6 from J, leaving 15 bases between them. Germline V gene data show CDR1 as SGHAT and CDR2 as FQDESV (reference sequence). The CDR3 DNA follows: TGTGCCAGCAGCTTGCAACAGCTTCACCCCAATGAGCAGTTCTTC. It yields the protein CASSLQQLHPNEQFF.

The sample holds a few counts of this clonotype. This chain connects TRBV20-1 to TRBJ2-1, with 9 bases identical to TRBD2. The CDR3 runs 16 residues. In germline, CDR1 is DFQATT, CDR2 SNEGSKA (reference sequence). The V segment lost 5 bases and the J segment 2 bases; nucleotides outside the gene matches: 10. Written as DNA, the CDR3 is TGCAGTGCTCCCGGGATGAGCGGGAGGACCTACAATGAGCAGTTCTTC. This translates into CSAPGMSGRTYNEQFF.

The chain is built from TRBV5-6 and TRBJ2-1; D is tentatively TRBD1 or TRBD2 (6 bases each). Germline CDR1 is SGHDT and CDR2 is YYEEEE. V was pared by 2 bases and J by 0 bases, with 9 bases between. CDR3 length equals 15 residues. In DNA form, the CDR3 reads TGTGCCAGCAGCTTCCCGGGGGCCTCCTACAATGAGCAGTTCTTC. This codes for CASSFPGASYNEQFF.

This clonotype has only one observation. This sequence joins TRBV12-3 or TRBV12-4 and TRBJ2-1; weak D call: TRBD1 (5 bases). Trimming took off 6 bases at V and 3 bases at J, with 18 bases between the two ends. The CDR3 spans 16 residues. CDR3 nucleotides: TGTGCCAGCAGCCTCGTCGACAGTTTAAACTACAATGAGCAGTTCTTC. Its translation: CASSLVDSLNYNEQFF.

V and J are TRBV12-1 and TRBJ1-5; the table calls TRBD1, which could not be checked here. TRBV12-1 is designated a pseudogene. CDR3 length: 14 residues. The CDR3 is CATRGQGRNQPQHF. The CDR3 DNA sequence: TGTGCCACCAGAGGACAGGGTCGCAATCAGCCCCAGCATTTT.

The chain is built from TRBV20-1 and TRBJ2-2, with unresolved D. V dropped 3 bases and J dropped 0 bases, with 5 bases sitting between them. This CDR3 is 13 amino acids long. Per germline, CDR1 DFQATT and CDR2 SNEGSKA (reference sequence). The CDR3, as DNA: TGCAGTGCTAGTCTTCCGAACACCGGGGAGCTGTTTTTT. Amino acid sequence: CSASLPNTGELFF.

The chain employs TRBV28 and TRBJ1-2; TRBD1 aligns across 7 bases. In germline, CDR1 is MDHEN, CDR2 SYDVKM. The ends lost 5 bases at V and 7 bases at J; junction bases unmatched: 7. This CDR3 comprises 13 residues. The CDR3 spells CASSITGVGGYTF. The CDR3 coding sequence is TGTGCCAGCAGTATCACAGGGGTAGGTGGCTACACCTTC.

This clonotype was detected only a few times. V is TRBV24-1 and J is TRBJ2-2; D gene ambiguous. CDR1 is KGHDR and CDR2 is SFDVKD in the germline V gene. V lost 4 bases, J lost 4 bases, and 6 bases lay in between. There are 13 residues in the CDR3. DNA of the CDR3: TGTGCCACCAGTGAAGCCCGCACCGGGGAGCTGTTTTTT. This sequence encodes CATSEARTGELFF.

This chain joins TRBV12-3 or TRBV12-4 and TRBJ1-5, with no clear D. The CDR3 contains 14 residues. V was trimmed by 3 bases and J by 5 bases, leaving 11 bases between them. CDR3 sequence reads: CASSLGLGYQPQHF. The CDR3 DNA reads as TGTGCCAGCAGTTTGGGGTTGGGATATCAGCCCCAGCATTTT.

The chain couples TRBV5-6 to TRBJ2-7; no clear D gene. Trimming removed 1 base from V and 6 bases from J, with 8 bases in between. The CDR3 is 12 residues long. Germline V CDR1 and CDR2: SGHDT, YYEEEE. The CDR3 DNA sequence: TGTGCCAGCAGCTTGACTATAGGCGAGCAGTACTTC. Residues: CASSLTIGEQYF.

This clonotype appeared a few times. This chain uses TRBV5-6 with TRBJ1-1; D unresolved. Germline V gene lookup returns CDR1 SGHDT and CDR2 YYEEEE. V dropped 0 bases and J dropped 5 bases, with 11 bases sitting between them. The CDR3 extends over 14 amino acids. This CDR3 reads CASSLGTPSTEAFF. The CDR3 coding sequence is TGTGCCAGCAGCTTGGGGACGCCTTCGACTGAAGCTTTCTTT.

This clonotype was recorded many times. The V gene is TRBV10-3, the J gene TRBJ1-5, with TRBD1 matching over 8 bases. Germline V lookup: CDR1 ENHRY, CDR2 SYGVKD. V shed 6 bases and J 7 bases; nucleotides not matched to a gene: 11. The CDR3 has 15 amino acids. The CDR3 DNA reads TGTGCCATCAGCAGAACAGGGGGAGTTTTACAGCCCCAGCATTTT. Protein: CAISRTGGVLQPQHF.

V and J are TRBV24-1 and TRBJ2-6; no definite D call. The CDR3 totals 14 residues. The germline gives CDR1 KGHDR, CDR2 SFDVKD. The germline V and J ends were trimmed by 6 bases and 0 bases, with 5 bases remaining between them. In DNA form, the CDR3 reads TGTGCCACCAGTCCGGACTCTGGGGCCAACGTCCTGACTTTC. Its protein is CATSPDSGANVLTF.

This chain connects TRBV6-5 to TRBJ2-7; D may be TRBD1 (5 bases). In germline, CDR1 is MNHEY, CDR2 SVGAGI. The CDR3 length is 13 residues. Deletions cut 0 bases from V and 2 bases from J, with 5 bases between. The CDR3 is CASSYSTAYEQYF. The CDR3 bases are TGTGCCAGCAGTTACTCGACAGCCTACGAGCAGTACTTC.

A few counts support this clonotype. The CDR3 DNA is TGCGCCAGCAGCGAAGGACGGGGGAGCTACAATGAGCAGTTCTTC. This translates into CASSEGRGSYNEQFF. The V and J genes are TRBV4-3 and TRBJ2-1; possible D gene TRBD2, 6 bases. Trimming took off 5 bases at V and 3 bases at J, with 14 bases between the two ends. CDR3 size: 15 residues. CDR1 and CDR2 (germline): LGHNA, YSLEER.

This clonotype turned up a few times. This chain links TRBV27 with TRBJ1-2; 7 bases fit TRBD1. J was trimmed by 7 bases and V by 10 bases; bases with no gene match: 27. The CDR3 has 18 residues. Germline V CDR1 and CDR2: MNHEY, SMNVEV (reference sequence). CDR3 sequence: CATTAIPIRDSRGFGYTF. The CDR3 DNA is TGTGCCACCACCGCGATACCTATCCGGGACAGCAGGGGCTTTGGCTACACCTTC.

This clonotype appeared a few times. The chain couples TRBV18 to TRBJ2-7; a weak D match, TRBD2 (6 bases). The germline V gene has CDR1 KGHSH and CDR2 LQKENI. CDR3 length equals 16 residues. The V and J ends lost 3 bases and 0 bases respectively, with 15 bases between them. DNA for the CDR3: TGTGCCAGCTCACCCGGTGGGGGAGGACTCTCCTACGAGCAGTACTTC. Encoded protein: CASSPGGGGLSYEQYF.